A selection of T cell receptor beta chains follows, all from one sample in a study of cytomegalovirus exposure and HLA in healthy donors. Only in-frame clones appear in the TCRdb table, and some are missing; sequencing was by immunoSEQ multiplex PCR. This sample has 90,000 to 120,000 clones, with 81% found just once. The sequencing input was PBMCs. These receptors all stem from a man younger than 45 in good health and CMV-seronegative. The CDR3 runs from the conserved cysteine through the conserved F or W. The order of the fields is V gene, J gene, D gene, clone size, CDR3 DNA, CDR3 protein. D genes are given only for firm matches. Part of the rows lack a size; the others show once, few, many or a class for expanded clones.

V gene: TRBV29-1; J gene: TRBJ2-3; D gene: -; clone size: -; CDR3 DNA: TGCAGCGCCCCGCCGACTAGTGGGAGGCAGAGCACAGATACGCAGTATTTT; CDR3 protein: CSAPPTSGRQSTDTQYF
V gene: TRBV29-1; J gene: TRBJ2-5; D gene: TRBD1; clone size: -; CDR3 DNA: TGCAGCGTGACAGGGGGCTGGGAGACCCAGTACTTC; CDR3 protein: CSVTGGWETQYF
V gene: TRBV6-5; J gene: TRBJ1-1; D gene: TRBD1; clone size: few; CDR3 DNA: TGTGCCAGCAGCACGGGACAGAAAGGAGAAGCTTTCTTT; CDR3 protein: CASSTGQKGEAFF
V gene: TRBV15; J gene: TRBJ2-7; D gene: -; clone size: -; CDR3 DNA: TGTGCCACCAGCAGCGGGACAACCGGCTCCTACGAGCAGTACTTC; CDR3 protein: CATSSGTTGSYEQYF
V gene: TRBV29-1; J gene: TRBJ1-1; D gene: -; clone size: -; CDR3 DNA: TGCAGCGTAGCTAAGAACACTGAAGCTTTCTTT; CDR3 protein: CSVAKNTEAFF
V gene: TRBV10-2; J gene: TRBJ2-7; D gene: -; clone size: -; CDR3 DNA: TGCGCCAGCAGTGGACCCCAAGCGCGGAGGGGGCCCTACGAGCAGTACTTC; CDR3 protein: CASSGPQARRGPYEQYF
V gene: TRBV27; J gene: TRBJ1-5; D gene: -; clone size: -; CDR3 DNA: TGTGCCAGCAGTTTTAGCCTGAATCAGCCCCAGCATTTT; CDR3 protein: CASSFSLNQPQHF
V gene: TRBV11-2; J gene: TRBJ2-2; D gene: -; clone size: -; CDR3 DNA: TGTGCCAGCAGCTTAGCGGGGGAACACACCGGGGAGCTGTTTTTT; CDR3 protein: CASSLAGEHTGELFF
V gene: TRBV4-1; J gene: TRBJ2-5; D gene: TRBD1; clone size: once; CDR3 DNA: TGCGCCAGCAGCCTTTACAGGGGAGAGACCCAGTACTTC; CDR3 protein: CASSLYRGETQYF
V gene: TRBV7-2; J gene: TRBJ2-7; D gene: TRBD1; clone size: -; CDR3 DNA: TGTGCCAGCAGCTTAGGGGGACAGGTTAACACTCGGGAGCAGTACTTC; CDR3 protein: CASSLGGQVNTREQYF
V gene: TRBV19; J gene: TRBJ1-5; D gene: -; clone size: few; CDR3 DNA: TGTGCCACTTCCGAGGAGCTCGGTAGCAATCAGCCCCAGCATTTT; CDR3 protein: CATSEELGSNQPQHF
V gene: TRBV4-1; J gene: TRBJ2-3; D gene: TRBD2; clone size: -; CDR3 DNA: TGCGCCAGCAGCCAAGTCGTCGCGCGGGGGGCCCGAGGGGATACGCAGTATTTT; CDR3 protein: CASSQVVARGARGDTQYF
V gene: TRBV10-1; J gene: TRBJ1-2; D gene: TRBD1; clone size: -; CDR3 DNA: TGCGCCAGCAGTGAGCGCAAGACAGGGGGGCACTATGGCTACACCTTC; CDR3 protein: CASSERKTGGHYGYTF
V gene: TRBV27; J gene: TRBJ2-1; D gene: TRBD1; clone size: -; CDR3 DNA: TGTGCCAGCAGCCGTGACAGGGGTAAAGTCAATGAGCAGTTCTTC; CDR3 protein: CASSRDRGKVNEQFF
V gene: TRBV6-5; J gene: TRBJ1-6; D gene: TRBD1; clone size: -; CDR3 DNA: TGTGCCAGCAGTTTGACAGGGGTATCCCCCCTCCACTTT; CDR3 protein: CASSLTGVSPLHF
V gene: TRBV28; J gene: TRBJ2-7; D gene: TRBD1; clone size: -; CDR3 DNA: TGTGCTGGGGGACAGGGGAGCTCCTACGAGCAGTACTTC; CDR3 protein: CAGGQGSSYEQYF
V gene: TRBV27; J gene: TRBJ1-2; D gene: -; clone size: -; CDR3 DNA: TGTGCCAGCAGACCCAATCTGCTGACAGGACAGGGCTACACCTTC; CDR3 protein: CASRPNLLTGQGYTF
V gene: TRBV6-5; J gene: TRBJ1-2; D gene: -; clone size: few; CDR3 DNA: TGTGCCAGCAGCCAGGACAGTTACTATGGCTACACCTTC; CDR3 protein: CASSQDSYYGYTF
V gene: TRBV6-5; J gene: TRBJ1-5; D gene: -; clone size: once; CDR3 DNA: TGTGCCAGCAGTCGGGGTTCCGCGAGCAATCAGCCCCAGCATTTT; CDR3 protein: CASSRGSASNQPQHF
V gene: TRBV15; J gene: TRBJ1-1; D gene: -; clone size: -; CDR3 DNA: TGTGCCACCAGCCGCGTGGGGGCCGGGACTGAAGCTTTCTTT; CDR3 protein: CATSRVGAGTEAFF
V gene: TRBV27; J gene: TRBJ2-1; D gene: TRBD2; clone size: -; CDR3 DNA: TGTGCCAGCAGTCCCTTGGTAGCGGGAGCACCACAGTTCTTC; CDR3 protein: CASSPLVAGAPQFF
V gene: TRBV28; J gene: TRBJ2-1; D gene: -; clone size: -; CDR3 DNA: TGTGCCAGCCACACTAGGGATAACTTCAATGAGCAGTTCTTC; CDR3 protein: CASHTRDNFNEQFF
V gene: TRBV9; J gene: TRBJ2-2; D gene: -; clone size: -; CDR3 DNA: TGTGCCAGCACTCTACGAACCGGGGAGCTGTTTTTT; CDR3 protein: CASTLRTGELFF
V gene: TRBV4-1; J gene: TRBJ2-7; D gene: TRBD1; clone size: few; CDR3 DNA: TGCGCCAGCAGCCAAGATAAGGGGACAGGGCTCAACGAGCAGTACTTC; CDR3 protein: CASSQDKGTGLNEQYF
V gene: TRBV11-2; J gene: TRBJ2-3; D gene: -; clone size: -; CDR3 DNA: TGTGCCAGCAGGGGTGGGGCTTACACAGATACGCAGTATTTT; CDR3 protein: CASRGGAYTDTQYF
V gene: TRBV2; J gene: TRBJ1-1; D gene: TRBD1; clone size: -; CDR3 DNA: TGTGCCAGCACTACAGGGGGGATGAACACTGAAGCTTTCTTT; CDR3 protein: CASTTGGMNTEAFF
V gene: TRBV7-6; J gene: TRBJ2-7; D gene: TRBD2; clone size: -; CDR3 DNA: TGTGCCAGCAGCTTAGGAGGACTAGCGCGAGGGTCTGGGGAGCAGTACTTC; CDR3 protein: CASSLGGLARGSGEQYF
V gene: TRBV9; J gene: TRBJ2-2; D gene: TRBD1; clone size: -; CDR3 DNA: TGTGCCAGCAGCGTGTCCGGGACAGTGAACACCGGGGAGCTGTTTTTT; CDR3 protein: CASSVSGTVNTGELFF
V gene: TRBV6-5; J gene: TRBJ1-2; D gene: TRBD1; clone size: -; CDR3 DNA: TGTGCCAGCAGCTCGACAGGGGGGGTTGTCTACACCTTC; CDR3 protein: CASSSTGGVVYTF
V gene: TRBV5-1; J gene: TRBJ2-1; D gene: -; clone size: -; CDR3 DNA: TGCGCCAGCAGCTGGGGGGACGGCAATGAGCAGTTCTTC; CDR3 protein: CASSWGDGNEQFF
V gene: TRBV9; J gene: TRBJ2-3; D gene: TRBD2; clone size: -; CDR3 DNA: TGTGCCAGCAGCGCCGACCTAGCGGGAGCCACAGATACGCAGTATTTT; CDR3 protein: CASSADLAGATDTQYF
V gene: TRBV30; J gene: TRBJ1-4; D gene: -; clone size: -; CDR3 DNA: TGTGCCTGGAGAGGGAGGTGGGGAGGGTCTAATGAAAAACTGTTTTTT; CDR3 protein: CAWRGRWGGSNEKLFF
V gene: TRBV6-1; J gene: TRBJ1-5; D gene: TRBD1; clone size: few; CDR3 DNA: TGTGCCAGCAGTGGGACAGGTATTCAGCCCCAGCATTTT; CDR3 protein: CASSGTGIQPQHF
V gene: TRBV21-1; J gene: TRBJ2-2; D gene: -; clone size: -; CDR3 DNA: TGTGCCAGCAGCAAAGGGCGGGACTTGTCCGGGGAGCTGTTTTTT; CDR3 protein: CASSKGRDLSGELFF
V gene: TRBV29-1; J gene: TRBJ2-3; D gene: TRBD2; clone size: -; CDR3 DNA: TGCACCGCTAGCGGGGGGCCCGGGAGTAGCACAGATACGCAGTATTTT; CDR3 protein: CTASGGPGSSTDTQYF
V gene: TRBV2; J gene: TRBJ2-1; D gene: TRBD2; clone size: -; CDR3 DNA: TGTGCCAGCAGTGAAGCGACGGGAGGGAACAATGAGCAGTTCTTC; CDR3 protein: CASSEATGGNNEQFF
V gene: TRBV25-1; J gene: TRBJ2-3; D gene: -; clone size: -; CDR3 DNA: TGTGCCAGCAGTGCCCGACAGCTCGCTAGCACAGATACGCAGTATTTT; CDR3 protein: CASSARQLASTDTQYF
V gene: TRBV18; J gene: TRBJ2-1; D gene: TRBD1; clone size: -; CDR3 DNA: TGTGCCAGCTCAACCTCCGGGACAGGGGACGAAAATGAGCAGTTCTTC; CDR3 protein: CASSTSGTGDENEQFF
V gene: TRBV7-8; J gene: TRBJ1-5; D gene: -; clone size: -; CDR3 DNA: TGTGCCAGCGGCAAGACAGACAATCAGCCCCAGCATTTT; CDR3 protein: CASGKTDNQPQHF
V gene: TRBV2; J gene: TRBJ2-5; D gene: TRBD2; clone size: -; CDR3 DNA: TGTGCCAGCAGCCTTACGAGCGGGGGCCGGGAGACCCAGTACTTC; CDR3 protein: CASSLTSGGRETQYF
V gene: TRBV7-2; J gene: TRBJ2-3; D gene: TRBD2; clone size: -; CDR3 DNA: TGTGCCAGCAGCTTATCTAGCGGATACACAGATACGCAGTATTTT; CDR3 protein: CASSLSSGYTDTQYF
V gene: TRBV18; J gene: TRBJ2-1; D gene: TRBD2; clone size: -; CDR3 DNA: TGTGCCAGCTCACCGCGCCCTAGCGGGACTTACAATGAGCAGTTCTTC; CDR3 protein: CASSPRPSGTYNEQFF
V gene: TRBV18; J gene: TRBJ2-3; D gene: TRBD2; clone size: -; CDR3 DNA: TGTGCCAGCTCACCACCAACGGGGGGAGACGATACGCAGTATTTT; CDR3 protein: CASSPPTGGDDTQYF
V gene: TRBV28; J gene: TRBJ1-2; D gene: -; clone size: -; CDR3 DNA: TGTGCCACCCGGGTGGCCGGTGAAGGCTACACCTTC; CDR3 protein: CATRVAGEGYTF
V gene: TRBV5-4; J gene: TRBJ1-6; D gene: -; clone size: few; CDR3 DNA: TGTGCCAGCAGCTTGGGTGCACAGTACTCACCCCTCCACTTT; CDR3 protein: CASSLGAQYSPLHF
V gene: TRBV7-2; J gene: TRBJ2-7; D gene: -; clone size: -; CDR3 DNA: TGTGCCAGCAGCTTAGATTGGGGGGACTACGAGCAGTACTTC; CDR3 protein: CASSLDWGDYEQYF
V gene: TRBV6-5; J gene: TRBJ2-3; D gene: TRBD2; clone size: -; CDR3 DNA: TGTGCCAGCAGTTACTCGGGACGGGGGGGCGGAGATACGCAGTATTTT; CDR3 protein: CASSYSGRGGGDTQYF
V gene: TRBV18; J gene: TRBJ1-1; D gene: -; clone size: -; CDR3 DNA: TGTGCCAGCTCACCACTTGAGGGCTCAAACACTGAAGCTTTCTTT; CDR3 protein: CASSPLEGSNTEAFF
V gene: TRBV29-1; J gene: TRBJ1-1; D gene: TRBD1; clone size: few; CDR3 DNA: TGCAGCGTTGAGGACAGGGAATGGACTGAAGCTTTCTTT; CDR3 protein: CSVEDREWTEAFF
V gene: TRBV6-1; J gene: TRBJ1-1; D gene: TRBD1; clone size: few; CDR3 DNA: TGTGCCAGCCGGACAGGGGTTACTGAAGCTTTCTTT; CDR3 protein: CASRTGVTEAFF
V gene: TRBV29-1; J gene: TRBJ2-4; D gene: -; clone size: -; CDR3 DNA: TGCAGCGTTGTTAGCCGAGACCGGGACATTCAGTACTTC; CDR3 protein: CSVVSRDRDIQYF
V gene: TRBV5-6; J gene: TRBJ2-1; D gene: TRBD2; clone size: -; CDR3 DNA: TGTGCCAGCAGCCTACCTAGCGGGGGGGCCAATGAGCAGTTCTTC; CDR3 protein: CASSLPSGGANEQFF
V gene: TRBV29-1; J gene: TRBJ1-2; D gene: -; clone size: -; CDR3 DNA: TGCAGCGTTACCCCGCAGGGCAGTCTTGTGTATGGCTACACCTTC; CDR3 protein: CSVTPQGSLVYGYTF
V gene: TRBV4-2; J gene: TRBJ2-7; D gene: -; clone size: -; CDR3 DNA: TGTGCCAGCAGCCAAGCATACGAGCAGTACTTC; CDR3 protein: CASSQAYEQYF
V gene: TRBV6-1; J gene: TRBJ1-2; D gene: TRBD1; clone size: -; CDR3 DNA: TGTGCCAGCAGGGGGGGGGACAGGGTATATGGCTACACCTTC; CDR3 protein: CASRGGDRVYGYTF
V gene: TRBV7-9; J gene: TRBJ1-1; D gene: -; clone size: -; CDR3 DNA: TGTGCCAGCAGCTTAGTTGGGGGGGCCGATGAAGCTTTCTTT; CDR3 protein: CASSLVGGADEAFF
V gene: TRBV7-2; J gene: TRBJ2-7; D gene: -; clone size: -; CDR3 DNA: TGTGCCAGCATGGAAAGCCCCCACAGGGCATTTTCCTACGAGCAGTACTTC; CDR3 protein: CASMESPHRAFSYEQYF
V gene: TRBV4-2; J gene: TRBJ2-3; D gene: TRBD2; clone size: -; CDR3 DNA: TGTGCCAGCAGCCAAGATCGGAGCGGGAGGCTGGATACGCAGTATTTT; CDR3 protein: CASSQDRSGRLDTQYF
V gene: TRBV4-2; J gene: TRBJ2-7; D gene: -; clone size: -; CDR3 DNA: TGTGCCAGCAGCCCCTCTCGGTACGAGCAGTACTTC; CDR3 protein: CASSPSRYEQYF